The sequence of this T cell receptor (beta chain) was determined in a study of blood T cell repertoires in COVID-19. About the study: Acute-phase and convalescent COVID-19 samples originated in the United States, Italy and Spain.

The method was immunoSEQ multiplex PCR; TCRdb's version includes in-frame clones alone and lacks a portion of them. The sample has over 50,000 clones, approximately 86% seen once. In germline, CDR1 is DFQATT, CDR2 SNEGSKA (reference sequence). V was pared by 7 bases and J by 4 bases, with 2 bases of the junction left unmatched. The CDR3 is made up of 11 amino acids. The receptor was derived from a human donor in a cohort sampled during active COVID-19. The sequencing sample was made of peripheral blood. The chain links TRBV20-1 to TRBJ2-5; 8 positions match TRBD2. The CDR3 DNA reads TGCAGTGGCGGGGGGCGAGAGACCCAGTACTTC. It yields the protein CSGGGRETQYF.